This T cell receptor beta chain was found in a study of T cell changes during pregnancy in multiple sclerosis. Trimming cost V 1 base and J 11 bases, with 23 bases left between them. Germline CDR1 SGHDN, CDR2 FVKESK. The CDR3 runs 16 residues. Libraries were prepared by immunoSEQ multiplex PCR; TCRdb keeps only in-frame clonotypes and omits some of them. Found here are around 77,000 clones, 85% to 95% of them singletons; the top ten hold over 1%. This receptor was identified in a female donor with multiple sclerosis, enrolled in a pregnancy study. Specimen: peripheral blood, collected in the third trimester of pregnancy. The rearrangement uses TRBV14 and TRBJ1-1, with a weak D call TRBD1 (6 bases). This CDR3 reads CASSQGSGTPGRFAFF. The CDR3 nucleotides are TGTGCCAGCAGCCAAGGATCCGGGACACCGGGTAGGTTCGCTTTCTTT.